This T cell receptor (beta chain) derives from a study of response to subunit inactivated influenza vaccine. Study-wide results and limits: Seasonal influenza vaccination, on each occasion, was suggested by the authors to recruit few new T cells.

This clonotype showed up just a few times. Its antigen remains unidentified. TCRdb re-analysed the RT-PCR reads in MiXCR, keeping a single row per CDR3 protein. This sample has more than 700,000 distinct CDR3 sequences, with less than 25% found just once. This TCR came from a man aged 45-65 years who received an inactivated influenza vaccine. Sequenced material: PBMCs from blood, taken more than 4 days after vaccination.

For the CDR3, the DNA is TGCAGTGCTGCCGGGACAGGGACAACCTACGAGCAGTACTTC. It is translated as CSAAGTGTTYEQYF. The V and J genes are TRBV20-1 and TRBJ2-7, with TRBD1 matching 9 bases. Per germline, CDR1 DFQATT and CDR2 SNEGSKA (reference sequence). This CDR3 contains 14 residues. V was pared by 5 bases and J by 2 bases, with 7 bases of the junction left unmatched.